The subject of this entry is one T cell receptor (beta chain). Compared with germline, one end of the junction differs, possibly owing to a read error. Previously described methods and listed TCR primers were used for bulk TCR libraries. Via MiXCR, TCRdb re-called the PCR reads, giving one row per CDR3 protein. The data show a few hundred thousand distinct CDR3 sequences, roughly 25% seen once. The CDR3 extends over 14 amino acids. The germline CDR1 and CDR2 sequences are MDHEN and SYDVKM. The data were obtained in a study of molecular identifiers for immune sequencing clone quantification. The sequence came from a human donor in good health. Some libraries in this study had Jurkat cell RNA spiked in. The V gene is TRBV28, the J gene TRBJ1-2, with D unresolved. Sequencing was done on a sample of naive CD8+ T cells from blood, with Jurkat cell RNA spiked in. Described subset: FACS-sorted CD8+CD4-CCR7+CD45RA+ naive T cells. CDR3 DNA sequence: TGTGCCAGCAGGTTCCTCACGGAAGACTATGGCTACACCTTT. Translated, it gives CASRFLTEDYGYTF.